This T cell receptor beta chain came from a study of blood T cell repertoires in COVID-19. V lost 10 bases and J lost 3, with 17 bases in between. The CDR3 is made up of 14 amino acids. The germline V gene encodes CDR1 WSHSY and CDR2 SAAADI. Method: immunoSEQ multiplex PCR; TCRdb's copy keeps in-frame clones and lacks some. This table has fewer than 350,000 clones, about 87% appearing once. This sequence originates from a woman aged 30 to 39 with COVID-19, enrolled during active disease. Material for sequencing was peripheral blood. The chain links TRBV10-2 to TRBJ2-3; a weak D match, TRBD2 (6 bases). The CDR3: CATNGLGGTDTQYF. For the CDR3, the DNA is TGCGCCACCAACGGACTCGGGGGAACAGATACGCAGTATTTT.